This T cell receptor beta chain appears in the sequencing data of a study of CD8 T cells in ankylosing spondylitis. Study results and limitations: What appeared characteristic of ankylosing spondylitis blood was a TCR beta motif of eight highly homologous variants.

TCRdb reprocessed the 5' RACE reads via MiXCR and lists one record per CDR3 protein. The table includes a few hundred thousand distinct CDR3 sequences, roughly 17% detected once. Trimming removed 7 bases from V and 1 base from J; junction bases left unmatched: 5. The CDR3 loop spans 15 amino acids. Germline V gene sequence: CDR1 SNHLY, CDR2 FYNNEI. This clonotype appeared a few times. The antigen remains unidentified. The chain has TRBV2 and TRBJ2-1; 9 bases fit TRBD1. This receptor was taken from a male donor with ankylosing spondylitis. Input material: blood, either unsorted or a sorted T cell fraction (not recorded which). CDR3 DNA: TGTGCCAGCACATACAGGGGGCGATCCTACAATGAGCAGTTCTTC. The encoded protein is CASTYRGRSYNEQFF.